The 21 T cell receptor beta chains given below trace back to one sample, sequenced in a study of CD4 T cells in relation to SARS-CoV-2 and coronaviruses (dated by TCRdb to 2020 to 2022). Antigens for these TCRs are unknown. CD4+ T cells from unexposed donors were collected before the COVID-19 pandemic (2011-2018). After approximately 11 days of culture, CD4+ T cells were isolated with the EasySep CD4+ T cell isolation kit. Receptor amplification or capture employed the immunoSEQ multiplex PCR assay. Here the immuneACCESS table is served through TCRdb, limited to in-frame sequences with V and J called. Missing clones are a known gap in these copies; in checked studies unresolved V genes cover under half, and the rest lacks a known reason. The sample table records about 21,000 clones; roughly three quarters of these occur just once. 15% to 20% of the sample is in the top ten clones. What was sequenced was CD4+ T cells from PBMCs, cultured in vitro. These receptors originate from a human donor in good health.

V and J are TRBV2 and TRBJ1-1, with a tentative D call TRBD1 (6 bases). With 6 bases removed from V and 11 bases from J, the gap between germline ends came to 13 bases. The germline gives CDR1 SNHLY, CDR2 FYNNEI. CDR3 length: 11 amino acids. The CDR3 protein is CASREQGEAFF. The CDR3, as DNA: TGTGCCAGCAGGGAACAGGGAGAGGCTTTCTTT.

This clone was observed once. This chain connects TRBV27 to TRBJ2-3; D tentatively reads TRBD1 or TRBD2 (6 bases each). The length of the CDR3 is 15 residues. Germline loops: CDR1 MNHEY, CDR2 SMNVEV (reference sequence). V was pared by 2 bases and J by 3 bases, with 12 bases between. The CDR3 bases are TGTGCCAGCAGTTTAGTGAGGGGGAGGACAGATACGCAGTATTTT. Encoded protein: CASSLVRGRTDTQYF.

V usage is TRBV19 and J usage is TRBJ2-3, with a possible D match to TRBD1 (6 bases). CDR3 length: 14 amino acids. Looked up from germline, CDR1 is LNHDA and CDR2 is SQIVND (reference sequence). V dropped 2 bases and J dropped 1 base, with 7 bases sitting between them. The CDR3 DNA is TGTGCCAGTAGTATAAGGACAGGCACAGATACGCAGTATTTT. Translated, it gives CASSIRTGTDTQYF.

This clone was counted between two and nine times. The CDR3 is CASSLDSSGARFF. CDR3 bases: TGCGCCAGCAGCTTGGATAGTTCGGGGGCCCGATTTTTT. V is TRBV5-1 and J is TRBJ2-2; D possibly uses TRBD1 or TRBD2 (6 bases each). The CDR3 loop spans 13 amino acids. Trimming took 0 bases from V and 17 from J, leaving 17 bases between them. Germline CDR1 and CDR2: SGHRS and YFSETQ.

The rearrangement uses TRBV12-3 or TRBV12-4 and TRBJ2-5; tentatively, D is TRBD1 (6 bases). The CDR3 totals 12 residues. V was pared by 3 bases and J by 4 bases, with 6 bases between. As DNA, the CDR3 is TGTGCCAGCAGTTTCAGGGGAGAGACCCAGTACTTC. Its translation is CASSFRGETQYF.

The chain combines TRBV5-1 with TRBJ2-1; D might be TRBD2 (6 bases). The V gene's germline CDR1 is SGHRS and CDR2 YFSETQ. V was shortened by 0 bases and J by 10 bases, with 17 bases between the two germline ends. The CDR3 consists of 15 residues. CDR3 in amino acids: CASSLAAGSIEEQFF. The CDR3, as DNA: TGCGCCAGCAGCTTGGCCGCCGGGAGTATAGAAGAGCAGTTCTTC.

The chain couples TRBV3-1 (or the pseudogene TRBV3-2) to TRBJ2-1; TRBD1 matches 7 bases. CDR1 LGHDT and CDR2 YNNKEL come from the germline V gene (reference sequence). V shed 0 bases and J 9 bases; nucleotides not matched to a gene: 8. This CDR3 contains 15 residues. CDR3 nucleotide sequence: TGTGCCAGCAGCCAAGACGCAGGGGGTAGCCCTGAGCAGTTCTTC. Translated, it gives CASSQDAGGSPEQFF.

This clone has just a few counts. The rearrangement links TRBV12-3 or TRBV12-4 to TRBJ2-1; D uncertain. V lost 6 bases, J lost 9 bases, and 12 bases lay in between. The CDR3 loop spans 12 amino acids. In DNA, the CDR3 is TGTGCCAGCAGGGGCGTCCGGAGTGAGCAGTTCTTC. It is translated as CASRGVRSEQFF.

V usage is TRBV19 and J usage is TRBJ2-3; possible D gene TRBD2, 6 bases. The CDR3 extends over 17 amino acids. V was pared by 3 bases and J by 4 bases, with 20 bases between. CDR1 and CDR2 (germline): LNHDA, SQIVND (reference sequence). The DNA of the CDR3 is TGTGCCAGTAGTATTGTTTCCCAACTAGCCGTGCCAGATACGCAGTATTTT. This encodes CASSIVSQLAVPDTQYF.

J is TRBJ1-6 and V is TRBV5-1; no clear D. Trimming took off 0 bases at V and 7 bases at J, with 8 bases between the two ends. Germline CDR1 reads SGHRS; CDR2 reads YFSETQ. This CDR3 region has 14 residues. The CDR3: CASSLGHQNSPLHF. The CDR3 region has the DNA TGCGCCAGCAGCTTGGGGCATCAGAATTCACCCCTCCACTTT.

The chain carries TRBV10-3 and TRBJ1-2, with D possibly matching TRBD1 (6 bases). V gave up 3 bases and J gave up 4 bases, with 12 bases separating them. Germline V lookup: CDR1 ENHRY, CDR2 SYGVKD. The length of the CDR3 is 14 residues. The CDR3 DNA is TGTGCCATCAGTGACACAGGGATCGGCTATGGCTACACCTTC. It is translated as CAISDTGIGYGYTF.

The rearrangement joins TRBV28 to TRBJ1-2; a weak D match, TRBD1 (5 bases). The CDR3 is 15 amino acids. Trimming left V 5 bases short and J 3 bases short, with 16 bases between. Germline V gene data show CDR1 as MDHEN and CDR2 as SYDVKM. This chain's CDR3 is CASSTGGTSDYGYTF. DNA of the CDR3: TGTGCCAGCAGTACCGGGGGGACTTCTGACTATGGCTACACCTTC.

V is TRBV20-1 and J is TRBJ2-3, with 10 nucleotides matching TRBD2. Germline V CDR1 and CDR2: DFQATT, SNEGSKA (reference sequence). The trim removed 3 bases at V and 5 bases at J, leaving 11 bases unmatched. The CDR3 consists of 16 residues. The CDR3 is CSASPSSGSILDTQYF. CDR3 coding DNA: TGCAGTGCTAGTCCGTCTAGCGGGAGTATATTAGATACGCAGTATTTT.

The genes are TRBV5-1 and TRBJ1-1, with D possibly being TRBD1 (6 bases). CDR3 length: 13 amino acids. Germline V gene sequence: CDR1 SGHRS, CDR2 YFSETQ. V lost 8 bases and J 5 bases, leaving 16 bases between the germline ends. CDR3 DNA sequence: TGCGCCAGTTCTCCCTGGGGGCAAACTGAAGCTTTCTTT. This codes for CASSPWGQTEAFF.

This clone was detected a few times. The J gene is TRBJ1-5, the V gene TRBV30; D perhaps matches TRBD1 (6 bases). This CDR3 is 14 amino acids long. V was trimmed by 2 bases and J by 6 bases, leaving 14 bases between them. Germline CDR1 and CDR2: GTSNPN and SVGIG (reference sequence). CDR3 sequence: CAWSFGGQGQPQHF. The DNA of the CDR3 is TGTGCCTGGAGTTTCGGGGGGCAAGGTCAGCCCCAGCATTTT. Looking up the rest from reference TRBV30 and TRBJ1-5 gives the full variable domain: SQTIHQWPATLVQPVGSPLSLECTVEGTSNPNLYWYRQAAGRGLQLLFYSVGIGQISSEVPQNLSASRPQDRQFILSSKKLLLSDSGFYLCAWSFGGQGQPQHFGDGTRLSIL.

The chain employs TRBV7-6 and TRBJ2-7; D tentatively reads TRBD1 or TRBD2 (5 bases each). Trimming shortened V by 4 bases and J by 0 bases, and 13 bases separated the two germline ends. The V gene's germline CDR1 is SGHVS and CDR2 FNYEAQ. CDR3 length: 15 amino acids. The CDR3 region has the DNA TGTGCCAGCAGCTACGGGGACGGAGACTCCTACGAGCAGTACTTC. Its translation: CASSYGDGDSYEQYF.

The V call is TRBV18, the J call TRBJ2-7; the D gene is possibly TRBD2 (5 bases). The CDR3 extends over 17 amino acids. V lost 0 bases and J lost 2, with 17 bases in between. Per germline, CDR1 KGHSH and CDR2 LQKENI. The CDR3 DNA follows: TGTGCCAGCTCACCACCGTGGTCTTCAGGACTTACCTACGAGCAGTACTTC. This translates into CASSPPWSSGLTYEQYF.

V gene TRBV5-1 combines with J gene TRBJ2-7; 9 bases align to TRBD1. Per the germline V gene, CDR1 is SGHRS and CDR2 is YFSETQ. The CDR3 length is 15 residues. The trim removed 4 bases at V and 2 bases at J, leaving 7 bases unmatched. CDR3 region: CASSLGTGRTYEQYF. The CDR3 coding sequence is TGCGCCAGCAGCCTTGGGACAGGGCGTACCTACGAGCAGTACTTC.

The gene calls are TRBV7-8 and TRBJ1-5, with D possibly TRBD1 on 6 matching bases. Trimming removed 8 bases from V and 3 bases from J, with 14 bases in between. The CDR3 length is 14 residues. CDR1 is SGHVS, CDR2 FQNEAQ, per germline. The CDR3 nucleotides are TGTGCCAGCCGGGGCGGGGGCCCCAATCAGCCCCAGCATTTT. It specifies CASRGGGPNQPQHF.

This clone was observed a few times. V is TRBV27 and J is TRBJ2-1, with 8 bases matching TRBD2. Germline trimming cut 5 bases from V and 6 bases from J; bases unmatched to any gene: 12. In germline, CDR1 is MNHEY, CDR2 SMNVEV (reference sequence). This CDR3 spans 16 amino acids. The CDR3 loop reads CASSPIAGQALNEQFF. The CDR3 coding sequence is TGTGCCAGCAGTCCGATAGCGGGACAAGCCCTCAATGAGCAGTTCTTC.

V is TRBV5-6 and J is TRBJ2-3, with D maybe TRBD1 (6 bases). V dropped 3 bases and J dropped 4 bases, with 15 bases sitting between them. Per germline, CDR1 SGHDT and CDR2 YYEEEE. The CDR3 extends over 15 amino acids. The chain's CDR3 is CASSWQQGVADTQYF. As DNA, the CDR3 is TGTGCCAGCAGCTGGCAACAGGGTGTGGCAGATACGCAGTATTTT.